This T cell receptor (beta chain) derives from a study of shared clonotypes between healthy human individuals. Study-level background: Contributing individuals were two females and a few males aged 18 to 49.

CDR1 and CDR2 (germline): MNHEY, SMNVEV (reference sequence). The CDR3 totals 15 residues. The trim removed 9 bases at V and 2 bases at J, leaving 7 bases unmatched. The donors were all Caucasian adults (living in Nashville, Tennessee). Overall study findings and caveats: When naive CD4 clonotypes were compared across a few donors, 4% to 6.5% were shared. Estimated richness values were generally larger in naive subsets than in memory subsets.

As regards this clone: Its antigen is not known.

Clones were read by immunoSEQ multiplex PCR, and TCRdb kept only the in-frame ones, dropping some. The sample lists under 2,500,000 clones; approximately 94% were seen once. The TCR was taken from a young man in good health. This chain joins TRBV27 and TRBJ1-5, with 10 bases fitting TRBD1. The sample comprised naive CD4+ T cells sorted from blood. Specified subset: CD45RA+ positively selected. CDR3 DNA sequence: TGTGCCAGTCAACCCGGGACAGGGGGCAATCAGCCCCAGCATTTT. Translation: CASQPGTGGNQPQHF.